This T cell receptor (beta chain) was sequenced for a study of T-cell reconstitution after alpha-beta-depleted transplantation in children. The V gene's germline CDR1 is MNHEY and CDR2 SMNVEV (reference sequence). CDR3 length: 14 residues. V trimming: 5 bases; J trimming: 3 bases; junction bases outside the gene matches: 4. This clonotype was picked up a small number of times. During its preparation, the TCRbeta library received unique molecular identifiers. Each CDR3 protein is one row after TCRdb ran MiXCR on the PCR reads. Of approximately 430,000 distinct CDR3 sequences in the sample, 15% to 20% were seen once.

Here the sequenced sample was PBMCs, mostly from graft donor cells, taken 360 days after TCRalphabeta/CD19-depleted stem cell transplant. The source is a boy younger than two who had a stem cell transplant for Wiskott-Aldrich syndrome, so the T cells may come from the graft donor. The chain combines TRBV27 with TRBJ2-1; 7 nucleotides match TRBD2. CDR3 nucleotide sequence: TGTGCCAGCAGTCATGGGACTAACTACAATGAGCAGTTCTTC. Translation gives CASSHGTNYNEQFF.